Below, 28 T cell receptor beta chains from the same sample are listed, as sequenced in a study of OX40 agonist ivuxolimab in advanced cancers. The repertoire was sequenced with immunoSEQ multiplex PCR; TCRdb's copy has only in-frame clones and lacks some. The table lists approximately 100,000 clones, roughly 80% of them singletons. The sample was CD4+ or CD8+ T cells sorted from blood, taken in a trial of the OX40 agonist ivuxolimab. The receptors come from an adult with an advanced solid tumor such as melanoma, head and neck, liver or kidney cancer.

J is TRBJ1-3 and V is TRBV19, with D possibly TRBD1 on 5 matching bases. The germline gives CDR1 LNHDA, CDR2 SQIVND (reference sequence). V was trimmed by 7 bases and J by 1 base, leaving 14 bases between them. The CDR3 runs 15 residues. The CDR3 sequence is CASTTTGGSGNTIYF. In nucleotides, the CDR3 is TGTGCCAGTACCACCACCGGGGGGTCTGGAAACACCATATATTTT. Full variable domain (missing parts from reference TRBV19 and TRBJ1-3): DGGITQSPKYLFRKEGQNVTLSCEQNLNHDAMYWYRQDPGQGLRLIYYSQIVNDFQKGDIAEGYSVSREKKESFPLTVTSAQKNPTAFYLCASTTTGGSGNTIYFGEGSWLTVV.

This rearrangement joins TRBV4-2 to TRBJ1-3, with a weak D call TRBD1 (5 bases). Trimming cost V 2 bases and J 0 bases, with 29 bases left between them. The CDR3 consists of 22 residues. The germline gives CDR1 LGHNA, CDR2 YNFKEQ. The CDR3 spells CASSQRGTDYEPTLYSGNTIYF. The CDR3 DNA reads as TGTGCCAGCAGCCAACGGGGGACGGACTACGAACCCACCTTATACTCTGGAAACACCATATATTTT.

V usage is TRBV5-5 and J usage is TRBJ1-2, with D maybe TRBD1 (6 bases). V lost 6 bases, J lost 0 bases, and 15 bases lay in between. CDR1 is SGHKS, CDR2 YYEKEE, per germline (reference sequence). This CDR3 has 15 amino acids. The CDR3 region has the DNA TGTGCCAGCATTACCGGGACACCCGCTAACTATGGCTACACCTTC. Translated: CASITGTPANYGYTF. Drawing the rest from reference TRBV5-5 and TRBJ1-2, the complete variable domain is DAGVTQSPTHLIKTRGQQVTLRCSPISGHKSVSWYQQVLGQGPQFIFQYYEKEERGRGNFPDRFSARQFPNYSSELNVNALLLGDSALYLCASITGTPANYGYTFGSGTRLTVV.

This rearrangement joins TRBV5-1 to TRBJ1-3; D ambiguous. The V end lost 0 bases, the J end lost 0 bases, and 7 bases lay between the germline ends. The CDR3 extends over 15 amino acids. The V gene's germline CDR1 is SGHRS and CDR2 YFSETQ. DNA for the CDR3: TGCGCCAGCAGCTTGGGTGTCACCTCTGGAAACACCATATATTTT. It specifies CASSLGVTSGNTIYF.

CDR3 coding DNA: TGCGCCAGCAGCTTTCAGGGACCGAGCTCTGGAAACACCATATATTTT. Amino acid sequence: CASSFQGPSSGNTIYF. The chain combines TRBV5-1 with TRBJ1-3; D perhaps matches TRBD1 (5 bases). This CDR3 has 16 amino acids. The ends were cut back, 2 bases at V and 0 bases at J, with 12 bases in the middle. Germline V gene lookup returns CDR1 SGHRS and CDR2 YFSETQ.

This clone was counted between two and nine times. V gene TRBV27 combines with J gene TRBJ2-7, with D tentatively TRBD1 or TRBD2 (5 bases each). The length of the CDR3 is 12 residues. Germline lookup yields CDR1 MNHEY and CDR2 SMNVEV (reference sequence). The germline V and J ends were trimmed by 3 bases and 6 bases, with 9 bases remaining between them. The CDR3 DNA follows: TGTGCCAGCAGTTTGGGGGTGGGCGAGCAGTACTTC. It specifies CASSLGVGEQYF.

The chain uses TRBV6-6 and TRBJ2-1, with D hard to call. Germline values: CDR1 MNHNY, CDR2 SVGAGI (reference sequence). This CDR3 is 13 amino acids long. Trimming pared 2 bases from V and 9 bases from J, leaving 11 bases between. The CDR3 DNA follows: TGTGCCAGCAGTTACGTGGAAAGGAGTGAGCAGTTCTTC. Translated, it gives CASSYVERSEQFF.

This clone showed up just a few times. The CDR3 loop is CASSLSHSPLHF. CDR3 bases: TGTGCCAGCAGCTTGTCTCATTCACCCCTCCACTTT. The chain links TRBV5-6 to TRBJ1-6, with D unresolved. Trimming left V 1 base short and J 8 bases short, with 4 bases between. Per the germline V gene, CDR1 is SGHDT and CDR2 is YYEEEE. The CDR3 length is 12 residues.

The chain carries TRBV7-9 and TRBJ1-1; 7 nucleotides agree with TRBD1. The CDR3 runs 15 residues. After removal of 5 bases from V and 1 base from J, the junction contained 7 bases not matched to a gene. CDR1 is SEHNR, CDR2 FQNEAQ, per germline (reference sequence). CDR3 region: CASSPQGQKNTEAFF. The CDR3 nucleotides read TGTGCCAGCAGCCCTCAGGGACAGAAGAACACTGAAGCTTTCTTT.

The rearrangement joins TRBV5-1 to TRBJ1-2; 10 bases agree with TRBD1. The germline V gene has CDR1 SGHRS and CDR2 YFSETQ. The CDR3 length is 16 residues. Losses at the gene ends were 4 bases for V and 8 bases for J; bases not matched to a gene: 14. The CDR3 reads CASSPGQGVVLLGYTF. CDR3 DNA: TGCGCCAGCAGCCCCGGACAGGGGGTAGTCTTATTAGGCTACACCTTC.

This clone has just a few counts. The V gene is TRBV6-5, the J gene TRBJ1-3, with D uncertain. Trimming took 6 bases from V and 4 from J, leaving 10 bases between them. Germline CDR1 is MNHEY and CDR2 is SVGAGI. This CDR3 has 13 amino acids. CDR3 in amino acids: CASSLAFGNTIYF. CDR3 coding DNA: TGTGCCAGCAGCTTGGCATTCGGAAACACCATATATTTT.

The chain joins TRBV7-3 to TRBJ2-5, with 8 nucleotides matching TRBD2. Germline CDR1 and CDR2: SGHTA and FQGTGA. With V trimmed by 5 bases and J by 5 bases, 19 bases remained unmatched. The CDR3 spans 18 residues. This CDR3 is CASSPKGNVAGYIETQYF. DNA for the CDR3: TGTGCCAGCAGCCCAAAAGGGAATGTAGCGGGGTACATTGAGACCCAGTACTTC.

Relative to its sample, this clone is medium-sized. The chain links TRBV4-2 to TRBJ2-2; TRBD1 agrees at 9 bases. This CDR3 is 19 amino acids long. V trimming: 0 bases; J trimming: 6 bases; junction bases outside the gene matches: 14. The germline V gene has CDR1 LGHNA and CDR2 YNFKEQ. The CDR3, as DNA: TGTGCCAGCAGCCAAGATGTAGGACGAGGGGGACAGGGATCCGGGGAGCTGTTTTTT. This encodes CASSQDVGRGGQGSGELFF.

CDR3 in DNA: TGTGCCAGCAGCTTGGGGACGGAAAACACTGAAGCTTTCTTT. It specifies CASSLGTENTEAFF. The V call is TRBV5-6, the J call TRBJ1-1; no firm D call. The CDR3 has 14 amino acids. Germline assignment: CDR1 SGHDT and CDR2 YYEEEE. Trimming removed 0 bases at V and 2 bases at J, with 8 bases between.

This clone was counted a few times. The genes are TRBV6-4 and TRBJ2-1; a possible D gene is TRBD1 (6 bases). There are 14 residues in the CDR3. Germline CDR1 is MRHNA and CDR2 is SNTAGT. Trimming removed 4 bases at V and 9 bases at J, with 16 bases between. The CDR3 sequence: CASSVNRESPEQFF. The CDR3 nucleotides read TGTGCCAGCAGTGTTAACAGGGAAAGTCCTGAGCAGTTCTTC.

This clone was picked up a small number of times. The rearrangement joins TRBV5-1 to TRBJ1-1; 7 positions agree with TRBD1. Germline V gives CDR1 SGHRS, CDR2 YFSETQ. J gave up 9 bases and V 4 bases, and 9 bases lay outside the gene matches. The CDR3 sequence is 13 residues long. The chain's CDR3 is CASSTLQGPQAFF. In DNA form, the CDR3 reads TGCGCCAGCAGCACCCTACAGGGGCCCCAAGCTTTCTTT.

The rearrangement links TRBV18 to TRBJ2-5, with D perhaps matching TRBD1 or TRBD2 (7 bases each). This CDR3 is 15 amino acids long. Per germline, CDR1 KGHSH and CDR2 LQKENI. V gave up 5 bases and J gave up 1 base, with 14 bases separating them. As DNA, the CDR3 is TGTGCCAGCTCAAGGGAGGGGGCTACCCAAGAGACCCAGTACTTC. This gives the protein CASSREGATQETQYF.

The genes are TRBV11-2 and TRBJ1-3; the D gene is possibly TRBD1 (6 bases). In germline, CDR1 is SGHAT, CDR2 FQNNGV. V gave up 5 bases and J gave up 0 bases, with 17 bases separating them. CDR3 size: 17 residues. The CDR3 DNA sequence: TGTGCCAGCAGCCCGACGGGACGGGGGCCCTCTGGAAACACCATATATTTT. Its translation: CASSPTGRGPSGNTIYF.

The chain uses TRBV7-2 and TRBJ2-2; D unresolved. Germline V gene lookup returns CDR1 SGHTA and CDR2 FQGNSA. This CDR3 is 13 amino acids long. V lost 2 bases and J lost 6, with 7 bases in between. CDR3 nucleotides: TGTGCCAGCAGCTTAAGTGCCCCCGGGGAGCTGTTTTTT. Translating gives CASSLSAPGELFF.

The chain recombines TRBV7-8 with TRBJ1-3; D remains unclear. Germline assignment: CDR1 SGHVS and CDR2 FQNEAQ. With 5 bases removed from V and 0 bases from J, the gap between germline ends came to 8 bases. CDR3 size: 14 residues. This chain's CDR3 is CASSLAGSGNTIYF. DNA of the CDR3: TGTGCCAGCAGCCTCGCCGGCTCTGGAAACACCATATATTTT.

The chain's CDR3 is CASSLVGETQYF. CDR3 bases: TGTGCCAGCAGCTTGGTGGGGGAGACCCAGTACTTC. The V and J genes are TRBV5-4 and TRBJ2-5; D gene ambiguous. The CDR3 extends over 12 amino acids. Germline V CDR1 and CDR2: SGHNT, YYREEE (reference sequence). V was pared by 0 bases and J by 5 bases, with 5 bases between.

V usage is TRBV9 and J usage is TRBJ2-2, with 7 bases that match TRBD2. Germline V gene sequence: CDR1 SGDLS, CDR2 YYNGEE. Losses at the gene ends were 3 bases for V and 2 bases for J; bases not matched to a gene: 19. CDR3 length: 20 amino acids. CDR3 residues: CASSATLAETSNDNTGELFF. The DNA of the CDR3 is TGTGCCAGCAGCGCCACCCTAGCGGAAACGTCTAACGACAACACCGGGGAGCTGTTTTTT.

The chain joins TRBV7-2 to TRBJ2-7; tentatively, D is TRBD2 (6 bases). Trimming left V 5 bases short and J 2 bases short, with 16 bases between. The CDR3 spans 15 residues. Germline values: CDR1 SGHTA, CDR2 FQGNSA. Here the CDR3 reads CASSQSGLPPYEQYF. CDR3 nucleotide sequence: TGTGCCAGCAGCCAAAGCGGGCTTCCCCCCTACGAGCAGTACTTC.

This sequence joins TRBV10-1 and TRBJ2-3; 12 bases align to TRBD2. Germline trimming cut 4 bases from V and 2 bases from J; bases unmatched to any gene: 4. The CDR3 runs 16 residues. CDR1 is WNHNN, CDR2 SYGVQD, per germline (reference sequence). Written as DNA, the CDR3 is TGCGCCAGCAGTGCCGGACTAGCGGGGACCACAGATACGCAGTATTTT. Protein: CASSAGLAGTTDTQYF.

The chain recombines TRBV5-1 with TRBJ1-1, with a tentative D call TRBD1 (6 bases). This CDR3 has 16 residues. Per germline, CDR1 SGHRS and CDR2 YFSETQ. Trimming removed 2 bases from V and 3 bases from J, with 17 bases in between. CDR3 amino acids: CASSFGGGRGYTEAFF. DNA for the CDR3: TGCGCCAGCAGCTTTGGTGGGGGCCGGGGGTACACTGAAGCTTTCTTT.

The chain links TRBV27 to TRBJ1-1; no clear D. Trimming removed 0 bases at V and 7 bases at J, with 12 bases between. The CDR3 length is 14 residues. From germline, CDR1 is MNHEY and CDR2 SMNVEV (reference sequence). The CDR3 nucleotides read TGTGCCAGCAGTTTATCACGAGTGGTCGGTGAAGCTTTCTTT. Encoded protein: CASSLSRVVGEAFF.

V gene TRBV6-1 combines with J gene TRBJ1-4; D gene unclear. The V gene's germline CDR1 is MNHNS and CDR2 SASEGT. V was pared by 8 bases and J by 5 bases, with 12 bases between. The CDR3 has 13 residues. The DNA of the CDR3 is TGTGCCAGCGCCCCCCGATTGAATGAAAAACTGTTTTTT. Translation: CASAPRLNEKLFF.

The V gene is TRBV27, the J gene TRBJ2-7; D possibly uses TRBD1 or TRBD2 (5 bases each). Germline values: CDR1 MNHEY, CDR2 SMNVEV (reference sequence). This CDR3 has 13 residues. Trimming shortened V by 6 bases and J by 0 bases, and 9 bases separated the two germline ends. CDR3 sequence (DNA): TGTGCCAGCAGGGGGGACCCCTCCTACGAGCAGTACTTC. The encoded protein is CASRGDPSYEQYF.